These 11 T cell receptor beta chains were all obtained from the same sample, sequenced in a study of control samples from healthy donors and cancer patients (dated by TCRdb to about 2020). Libraries were built with the immunoSEQ multiplex PCR assay. As stored in TCRdb, this immuneACCESS dataset retains in-frame rearrangements with V and J assigned. A fraction of the clones does not appear; measured against another copy, unresolved V genes explain less than half of the discrepancy, and the remainder lacks a known reason. Recorded for this sample are about 120,000 clones; approximately 88% of them occurred a single time. Almost 40% of the sample is held by the ten biggest clonotypes. Sequences were obtained from blood. These TCRs come from a man in his forties or fifties in good health.

This rearrangement joins TRBV12-3 or TRBV12-4 to TRBJ1-2; tentatively, D is TRBD1 (6 bases). The CDR3 is 12 amino acids. Deletions cut 4 bases from V and 7 bases from J, with 10 bases between. CDR3 bases: TGTGCCAGCAGTTCAAGGGGGAGTGGCTACACCTTC. Translating gives CASSSRGSGYTF.

The table lists this clone with a few counts. This chain connects TRBV20-1 to TRBJ2-5; D not resolved. Germline loops: CDR1 DFQATT, CDR2 SNEGSKA (reference sequence). This CDR3 contains 12 residues. Trimming pared 3 bases from V and 5 bases from J, leaving 10 bases between. The CDR3 coding sequence is TGCAGTGCTAGTCCAACCGGGGAGACCCAGTACTTC. Protein: CSASPTGETQYF.

The chain employs TRBV5-1 and TRBJ1-1; D remains unclear. In germline, CDR1 is SGHRS, CDR2 YFSETQ. This CDR3 is built from 14 residues. With 4 bases removed from V and 0 bases from J, the gap between germline ends came to 10 bases. In DNA, the CDR3 is TGCGCCAGCAGCCCCGGGAGTATGAACACTGAAGCTTTCTTT. Translating it yields CASSPGSMNTEAFF. Filled out from reference TRBV5-1 and TRBJ1-1, the complete variable domain reads KAGVTQTPRYLIKTRGQQVTLSCSPISGHRSVSWYQQTPGQGLQFLFEYFSETQRNKGNFPGRFSGRQFSNSRSEMNVSTLELGDSALYLCASSPGSMNTEAFFGQGTRLTVV.

The V gene is TRBV20-1, the J gene TRBJ1-1; no clear D gene. The ends were cut back, 6 bases at V and 0 bases at J, with 5 bases in the middle. Per germline, CDR1 DFQATT and CDR2 SNEGSKA (reference sequence). The CDR3 runs 11 residues. This CDR3 is CSAGLNTEAFF. DNA of the CDR3: TGCAGTGCGGGTCTGAACACTGAAGCTTTCTTT.

This clone was picked up a small number of times. The chain couples TRBV7-7 to TRBJ2-1; maybe TRBD1 (5 bases). The CDR3 spans 13 residues. Deletions cut 5 bases from V and 5 bases from J, with 10 bases between. Germline CDR1 is SSHAT and CDR2 is FNYEAQ (reference sequence). The CDR3: CASSLDRNNEQFF. CDR3 bases: TGTGCCAGCAGCCTAGACAGAAACAATGAGCAGTTCTTC.

This chain's CDR3 is CASSLSGKVDQHF. The CDR3 nucleotides read TGTGCCAGCTCACTAAGTGGGAAGGTAGACCAGCATTTT. The V gene is TRBV18, the J gene TRBJ1-5; D is unresolved. The CDR3 is made up of 13 amino acids. V lost 4 bases and J 12 bases, leaving 16 bases between the germline ends. Germline lookup yields CDR1 KGHSH and CDR2 LQKENI.

The J gene is TRBJ2-3, the V gene TRBV7-7, with TRBD2 matching over 9 bases. The trim removed 3 bases at V and 3 bases at J, leaving 7 bases unmatched. CDR1 SSHAT and CDR2 FNYEAQ come from the germline V gene (reference sequence). The CDR3 spans 16 residues. The CDR3 sequence: CASSLGRGGKTDTQYF. In DNA form, the CDR3 reads TGTGCCAGCAGCTTGGGGCGGGGGGGCAAAACAGATACGCAGTATTTT. Full variable domain (rest looked up from reference TRBV7-7 and TRBJ2-3): GAGVSQSPRYKVTKRGQDVTLRCDPISSHATLYWYQQALGQGPEFLTYFNYEAQPDKSGLPSDRFSAERPEGSISTLTIQRTEQRDSAMYRCASSLGRGGKTDTQYFGPGTRLTVL.

This chain joins TRBV2 and TRBJ1-3, with a weak D call TRBD1 (5 bases). Trimming pared 5 bases from V and 5 bases from J, leaving 16 bases between. Germline loops: CDR1 SNHLY, CDR2 FYNNEI. This CDR3 region has 15 residues. The CDR3 sequence: CASSHGPPGRNTIYF. CDR3 nucleotides: TGTGCCAGCAGTCATGGGCCCCCAGGGAGAAACACCATATATTTT.

As DNA, the CDR3 is TGTGCCAGCAGCTCCCAGGGTATGGGCTATGGCTACACCTTC. Encoded protein: CASSSQGMGYGYTF. The chain has TRBV5-4 and TRBJ1-2, with D possibly TRBD1 on 5 matching bases. Germline assignment: CDR1 SGHNT and CDR2 YYREEE (reference sequence). Trimming shortened V by 3 bases and J by 4 bases, and 13 bases separated the two germline ends. CDR3 size: 14 residues.

This chain joins TRBV21-1 and TRBJ1-1; the D call in the table, TRBD1, was not verified against the DNA. TRBV21-1 is marked as a pseudogene. The CDR3 has 17 residues. For the CDR3, the DNA is TGTGCCAGCAGCAAAGAATCTCAGGGCAGGGGGAACACTGAAGCTTTCTTT. Encoded protein: CASSKESQGRGNTEAFF.

The CDR3 here is CASSLHPTRQGTEAFF. CDR3 in DNA: TGTGCCAGCAGCTTACACCCGACCAGACAGGGTACTGAAGCTTTCTTT. J is TRBJ1-1 and V is TRBV7-8, with TRBD1 matching over 7 bases. Per the germline V gene, CDR1 is SGHVS and CDR2 is FQNEAQ. The CDR3 length is 16 residues. J gave up 5 bases and V 2 bases, and 11 bases lay outside the gene matches. The entire variable domain, with the rest obtained from reference TRBV7-8 and TRBJ1-1, is as follows: GAGVSQSPRYKVAKRGQDVALRCDPISGHVSLFWYQQALGQGPEFLTYFQNEAQLDKSGLPSDRFFAERPEGSVSTLKIQRTQQEDSAVYLCASSLHPTRQGTEAFFGQGTRLTVV.